The clone carrying this T cell receptor beta chain was observed a single time. PCR employed 60 Vbeta and 13 Jbeta primers. Repertoires were generated with immunoSEQ multiplex PCR, while TCRdb's copy carries only in-frame clones and drops some. Of 210,000 or so clones in the sample, roughly 79% were seen once. This sample was taken from a study of cytomegalovirus exposure and HLA in healthy donors. The sequencing input was PBMCs. The TCR comes from a man younger than 35 in good health and CMV-seronegative.

The DNA for the CDR3 is TGCGCCAGCAGCCAAGATCGCACTAGCGGGAAAGGTGCAGATACGCAGTATTTT. Translation: CASSQDRTSGKGADTQYF. This chain links TRBV4-1 with TRBJ2-3, with 10 positions matching TRBD2. Germline-derived CDR1 and CDR2 are MGHRA and YSYEKL. The junction had 10 bases not matched to a gene; V was cut back by 0 bases and J by 4 bases. This CDR3 is 18 amino acids long.